This TCR beta chain was recovered during a study of T cell responses to AZD1222 COVID-19 vaccine. Generated by immunoSEQ multiplex PCR, the TCRdb table keeps only in-frame clones and is missing some. The sample lists 85,000 to 90,000 clones; more than 75% were seen once. The germline V gene has CDR1 SNHLY and CDR2 FYNNEI. The CDR3 totals 14 residues. The V gene lost 6 bases and the J gene lost 7 bases, with 13 bases spanning the gap. Material: peripheral blood, obtained on day 0 of MenACWY control vaccination. The J gene is TRBJ1-6, the V gene TRBV2, with D maybe TRBD1 (5 bases). The source of this sequence is an adult in good health. CDR3 region: CASSDRGENSPLHF. The DNA of the CDR3 is TGTGCCAGCAGCGACCGAGGGGAGAATTCACCCCTCCACTTT.